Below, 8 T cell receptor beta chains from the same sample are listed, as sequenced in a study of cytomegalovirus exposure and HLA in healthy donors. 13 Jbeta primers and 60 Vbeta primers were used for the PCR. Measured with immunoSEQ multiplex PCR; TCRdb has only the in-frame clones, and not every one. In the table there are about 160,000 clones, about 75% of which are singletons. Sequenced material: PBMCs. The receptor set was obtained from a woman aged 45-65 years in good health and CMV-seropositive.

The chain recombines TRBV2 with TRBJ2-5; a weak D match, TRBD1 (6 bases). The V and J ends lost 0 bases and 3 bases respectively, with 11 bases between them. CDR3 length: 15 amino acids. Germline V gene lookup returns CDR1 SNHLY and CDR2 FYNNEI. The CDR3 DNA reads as TGTGCCAGCAGTGAAGCGGGGACAAAAGAAGAGACCCAGTACTTC. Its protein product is CASSEAGTKEETQYF.

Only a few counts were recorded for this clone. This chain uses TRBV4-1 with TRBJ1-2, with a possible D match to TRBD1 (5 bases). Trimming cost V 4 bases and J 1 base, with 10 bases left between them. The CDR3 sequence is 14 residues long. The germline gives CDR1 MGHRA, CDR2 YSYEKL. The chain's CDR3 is CASSLRDGNYGYTF. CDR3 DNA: TGCGCCAGCAGCCTGCGGGACGGTAACTATGGCTACACCTTC.

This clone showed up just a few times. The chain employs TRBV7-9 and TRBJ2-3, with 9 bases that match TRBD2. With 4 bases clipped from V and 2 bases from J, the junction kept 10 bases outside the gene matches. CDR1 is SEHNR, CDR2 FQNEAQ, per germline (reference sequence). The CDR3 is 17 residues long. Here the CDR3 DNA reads TGTGCCAGCAGCTGGACGGGTAGCGGGAGAGACACAGATACGCAGTATTTT. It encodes CASSWTGSGRDTDTQYF.

CDR3 sequence reads: CASELTGTGELFF. The DNA of the CDR3 is TGTGCCAGCGAACTGACAGGGACCGGGGAGCTGTTTTTT. This chain connects TRBV7-9 to TRBJ2-2; 7 bases match TRBD1. Trimming at V came to 8 bases and at J to 5 bases, leaving 5 bases not matched to a gene. The CDR3 is 13 residues long. In germline, CDR1 is SEHNR, CDR2 FQNEAQ (reference sequence).

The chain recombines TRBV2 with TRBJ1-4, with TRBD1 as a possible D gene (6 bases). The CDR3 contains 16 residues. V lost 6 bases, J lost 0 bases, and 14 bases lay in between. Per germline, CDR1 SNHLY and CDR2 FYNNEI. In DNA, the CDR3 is TGTGCCAGCAGCGCCAATGGGGGCGCAACTAATGAAAAACTGTTTTTT. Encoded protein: CASSANGGATNEKLFF.

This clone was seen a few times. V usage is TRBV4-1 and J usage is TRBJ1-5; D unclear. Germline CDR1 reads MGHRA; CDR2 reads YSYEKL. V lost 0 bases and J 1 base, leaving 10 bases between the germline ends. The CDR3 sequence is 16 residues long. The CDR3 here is CASSQDRHGSNQPQHF. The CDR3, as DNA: TGCGCCAGCAGCCAAGACCGGCACGGGAGCAATCAGCCCCAGCATTTT.

In nucleotides, the CDR3 is TGTGCCAGTAGTCTTAACTCTGGAAACACCATATATTTT. The encoded protein is CASSLNSGNTIYF. The chain employs TRBV19 and TRBJ1-3, with no clear D. This CDR3 is 13 amino acids long. Trimming took 5 bases from V and 0 from J, leaving 5 bases between them. The V gene's germline CDR1 is LNHDA and CDR2 SQIVND (reference sequence).

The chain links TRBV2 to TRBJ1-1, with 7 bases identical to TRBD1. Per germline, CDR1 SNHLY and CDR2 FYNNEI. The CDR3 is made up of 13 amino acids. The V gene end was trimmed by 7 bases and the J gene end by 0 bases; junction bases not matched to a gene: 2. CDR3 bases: TGTGCCAGCATGACAGGGTTGAACACTGAAGCTTTCTTT. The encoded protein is CASMTGLNTEAFF.